These 24 T cell receptor beta chains were sequenced from one sample in a study of blood T cell repertoires in COVID-19. Using immunoSEQ multiplex PCR, the repertoire was profiled, and TCRdb retains in-frame clones only, with some absent. This table holds 95,000 to 150,000 clones, roughly 84% found once. Sequenced input: PBMCs or T cells enriched from blood (not recorded which). The receptors stem from a woman aged 25 to 39 who had recovered from COVID-19.

This chain links TRBV5-4 with TRBJ1-6; D is uncertain. Deletions cut 2 bases from V and 10 bases from J, with 16 bases between. CDR3 length: 15 amino acids. The V gene's germline CDR1 is SGHNT and CDR2 YYREEE (reference sequence). For the CDR3, the DNA is TGTGCCAGCAGCTTTCGTGGCAGGCCCAAATCACCCCTCCACTTT. Its protein is CASSFRGRPKSPLHF.

The chain uses TRBV18 and TRBJ2-3; TRBD2 matches at 8 bases. Germline CDR1 reads KGHSH; CDR2 reads LQKENI. CDR3 size: 17 residues. Trimming removed 2 bases from V and 1 base from J; junction bases left unmatched: 8. The CDR3 DNA reads TGTGCCAGCTCACCAGGGACTAGAACCCTAGGCACAGATACGCAGTATTTT. Its protein is CASSPGTRTLGTDTQYF.

The chain is built from TRBV19 and TRBJ1-1; 8 nucleotides match TRBD1. The CDR3 extends over 15 amino acids. The V segment lost 6 bases and the J segment 6 bases; nucleotides outside the gene matches: 12. CDR1 is LNHDA and CDR2 is SQIVND in the germline V gene (reference sequence). The CDR3 coding sequence is TGTGCCAGTAGGGGACAGGTGGCGCGCTCGGCTGAAGCTTTCTTT. Its protein is CASRGQVARSAEAFF. Full variable domain (rest looked up from reference TRBV19 and TRBJ1-1): DGGITQSPKYLFRKEGQNVTLSCEQNLNHDAMYWYRQDPGQGLRLIYYSQIVNDFQKGDIAEGYSVSREKKESFPLTVTSAQKNPTAFYLCASRGQVARSAEAFFGQGTRLTVV.

V usage is TRBV5-6 and J usage is TRBJ2-1; 14 bases fit TRBD2. Germline values: CDR1 SGHDT, CDR2 YYEEEE. Trimming took 2 bases from V and 1 from J; bases not matched to a gene: 2. The CDR3 covers 17 residues. The CDR3 nucleotides are TGTGCCAGCAGCTTCCGGACTAGCGGGAGGTCCTACAATGAGCAGTTCTTC. This translates into CASSFRTSGRSYNEQFF.

The chain carries TRBV7-6 and TRBJ2-5, with D tentatively TRBD2 (6 bases). The CDR3 length is 17 residues. CDR1 and CDR2 from the germline V gene are SGHVS and FNYEAQ. V was trimmed by 0 bases and J by 4 bases, leaving 18 bases between them. The CDR3 loop is CASSLAGGGRYRETQYF. CDR3 sequence (DNA): TGTGCCAGCAGCTTAGCGGGAGGAGGGAGGTATAGAGAGACCCAGTACTTC.

V is TRBV6-5 and J is TRBJ2-1, with 11 bases aligning to TRBD2. V shed 6 bases and J 13 bases; nucleotides not matched to a gene: 11. Germline values: CDR1 MNHEY, CDR2 SVGAGI. The CDR3 consists of 14 residues. The CDR3 loop is CASRVAGGGGLQFF. CDR3 coding DNA: TGTGCCAGCAGAGTAGCGGGAGGGGGGGGTTTACAGTTCTTC.

This clone was observed a single time. CDR3 in DNA: TGTGCCAGCAGTTACGGGACAGGGGGCGTTCAGCCCCAGCATTTT. It encodes CASSYGTGGVQPQHF. The chain employs TRBV6-2 or TRBV6-3 and TRBJ1-5, with 12 positions matching TRBD1. The trim removed 2 bases at V and 6 bases at J, leaving 2 bases unmatched. CDR3 length: 15 residues. Germline V gene sequence: CDR1 MNHEY, CDR2 SVGEGT.

The chain employs TRBV19 and TRBJ2-7, with a weak D call TRBD2 (5 bases). V was clipped by 10 bases and J by 4 bases, with 11 bases between them. Germline CDR1 is LNHDA and CDR2 is SQIVND (reference sequence). This CDR3 has 11 residues. The CDR3 protein is CATKEAYEQYF. The CDR3 region has the DNA TGTGCCACCAAGGAGGCGTACGAGCAGTACTTC.

V is TRBV5-8 and J is TRBJ2-7, with D maybe TRBD1 (6 bases). The CDR3 extends over 15 amino acids. Germline values: CDR1 SGHTS, CDR2 YDEGEE. Trimming removed 4 bases from V and 3 bases from J, with 17 bases in between. CDR3 DNA: TGTGCCAGCAGCCGGCTAACGGGACACCTCTACGAGCAGTACTTC. The encoded protein is CASSRLTGHLYEQYF.

This chain connects TRBV7-9 to TRBJ1-2; 8 nucleotides match TRBD1. Per the germline V gene, CDR1 is SEHNR and CDR2 is FQNEAQ (reference sequence). Trimming took 0 bases from V and 5 from J; bases not matched to a gene: 2. CDR3 size: 14 residues. The CDR3 nucleotides are TGTGCCAGCAGCTTAGCCGGACAGGGTTATGGCTACACCTTC. Translated: CASSLAGQGYGYTF. Drawing the rest from reference TRBV7-9 and TRBJ1-2, the complete variable domain is DTGVSQNPRHKITKRGQNVTFRCDPISEHNRLYWYRQTLGQGPEFLTYFQNEAQLEKSRLLSDRFSAERPKGSFSTLEIQRTEQGDSAMYLCASSLAGQGYGYTFGSGTRLTVV.

This chain links TRBV5-6 with TRBJ1-2, with a tentative D call TRBD1 (6 bases). The V end was cut by 3 bases, the J end by 4 bases, with 13 bases between. There are 14 residues in the CDR3. Germline values: CDR1 SGHDT, CDR2 YYEEEE. This CDR3 reads CASSWGHGSYGYTF. CDR3 coding DNA: TGTGCCAGCAGCTGGGGACATGGTTCCTATGGCTACACCTTC. Full variable domain (missing parts from reference TRBV5-6 and TRBJ1-2): DAGVTQSPTHLIKTRGQQVTLRCSPKSGHDTVSWYQQALGQGPQFIFQYYEEEERQRGNFPDRFSGHQFPNYSSELNVNALLLGDSALYLCASSWGHGSYGYTFGSGTRLTVV.

J is TRBJ2-2 and V is TRBV28; 7 bases match TRBD2. CDR3 size: 14 residues. Germline assignment: CDR1 MDHEN and CDR2 SYDVKM. The junction had 8 bases not matched to a gene; V was cut back by 6 bases and J by 7 bases. CDR3 DNA: TGTGCCAGCAGCCACGGGAGGCCCCACGGGGAGCTGTTTTTT. Residues: CASSHGRPHGELFF.

This chain uses TRBV9 with TRBJ1-3; a weak D match, TRBD1 (5 bases). Looked up from germline, CDR1 is SGDLS and CDR2 is YYNGEE. The germline V and J ends were trimmed by 4 bases and 0 bases, with 20 bases remaining between them. This CDR3 has 18 residues. The CDR3 here is CASSPLRTRRISGNTIYF. The CDR3 nucleotides are TGTGCCAGCAGCCCCCTTAGGACAAGAAGGATCTCTGGAAACACCATATATTTT.

There are many counts of this clone. The chain combines TRBV5-4 with TRBJ2-5; D possibly corresponds to TRBD2 (5 bases). The V and J ends lost 0 bases and 7 bases respectively, with 19 bases between them. CDR3 length equals 16 residues. CDR1 SGHNT and CDR2 YYREEE come from the germline V gene (reference sequence). CDR3 sequence reads: CASSLAGGGWERTQYF. The CDR3 DNA sequence: TGTGCCAGCAGCTTGGCCGGTGGCGGATGGGAGCGGACCCAGTACTTC. The full variable domain, its missing parts supplied by reference TRBV5-4 and TRBJ2-5, is ETGVTQSPTHLIKTRGQQVTLRCSSQSGHNTVSWYQQALGQGPQFIFQYYREEENGRGNFPPRFSGLQFPNYSSELNVNALELDDSALYLCASSLAGGGWERTQYFGPGTRLLVL.

This rearrangement joins TRBV27 to TRBJ2-2, with a weak D call TRBD1 (5 bases). The CDR3 is made up of 16 amino acids. Trimming took 2 bases from V and 5 from J, leaving 15 bases between them. Germline CDR1 is MNHEY and CDR2 is SMNVEV (reference sequence). The CDR3 is CASSLGAGGMTGELFF. DNA for the CDR3: TGTGCCAGCAGTTTAGGGGCCGGCGGTATGACCGGGGAGCTGTTTTTT.

The chain uses TRBV10-3 and TRBJ2-7, with D perhaps matching TRBD1 (5 bases). Germline V gives CDR1 ENHRY, CDR2 SYGVKD. CDR3 size: 14 residues. Trimming pared 2 bases from V and 4 bases from J, leaving 12 bases between. In DNA form, the CDR3 reads TGTGCCATCAGTGAGGGGGCAGGTCCTTACGAGCAGTACTTC. Translation gives CAISEGAGPYEQYF.

The chain combines TRBV7-9 with TRBJ1-4; D unclear. V lost 3 bases to trimming and J lost 3 bases, with 8 bases between them. The V gene's germline CDR1 is SEHNR and CDR2 FQNEAQ (reference sequence). The CDR3 has 14 amino acids. CDR3 in DNA: TGTGCCAGCAGCTTGACTGCTGCTAATGAAAAACTGTTTTTT. Translation gives CASSLTAANEKLFF.

The chain has TRBV28 and TRBJ1-2; D is possibly TRBD1 (6 bases). The germline CDR1 and CDR2 sequences are MDHEN and SYDVKM. Trimming removed 7 bases from V and 1 base from J, with 22 bases in between. The CDR3 spans 17 residues. CDR3 in amino acids: CASISGEGRALNYGYTF. The CDR3 DNA sequence: TGTGCCAGCATATCAGGGGAAGGACGGGCGCTTAACTATGGCTACACCTTC.

The gene calls are TRBV29-1 and TRBJ1-4; D remains ambiguous. Germline lookup yields CDR1 SQVTM and CDR2 ANQGSEA. V lost 4 bases, J lost 7 bases, and 13 bases lay in between. The CDR3 has 13 residues. CDR3 DNA: TGCAGCGTTGTGGGCGCCAGCAGTGAAAAACTGTTTTTT. Translation gives CSVVGASSEKLFF.

The J gene is TRBJ2-5, the V gene TRBV7-9; maybe TRBD1 (6 bases). Germline V gene lookup returns CDR1 SEHNR and CDR2 FQNEAQ (reference sequence). V lost 5 bases and J lost 1, with 14 bases in between. The CDR3 covers 15 residues. DNA of the CDR3: TGTGCCAGCAGCACCCGACAGGATGCCCAAGAGACCCAGTACTTC. It encodes CASSTRQDAQETQYF.

The V gene is TRBV28, the J gene TRBJ1-2; TRBD1 matches 9 bases. The CDR3 spans 13 residues. Unmatched junction bases numbered 5, after V lost 6 bases and J lost 6 bases. Germline lookup yields CDR1 MDHEN and CDR2 SYDVKM. Here the CDR3 DNA reads TGTGCCAGCAGCCGACAGGGGGTGGATGGCTACACCTTC. This gives the protein CASSRQGVDGYTF.

V is TRBV9 and J is TRBJ2-2; D is undetermined. Germline CDR1 and CDR2: SGDLS and YYNGEE. Trimming pared 4 bases from V and 7 bases from J, leaving 11 bases between. The CDR3 runs to 13 residues. DNA of the CDR3: TGTGCCAGCAGCCTCCGGGTGCGCGGGGAGCTGTTTTTT. Amino acid sequence: CASSLRVRGELFF.

The chain carries TRBV4-3 and TRBJ2-3, with 16 nucleotides matching TRBD2. Germline V CDR1 and CDR2: LGHNA, YSLEER. The CDR3 is 19 residues long. J lost 0 bases, V lost 3 bases, and 6 bases had no gene match. CDR3 sequence: CASSQKTGLAGGSTDTQYF. The CDR3 DNA reads as TGCGCCAGCAGCCAGAAAACGGGACTAGCGGGAGGGAGCACAGATACGCAGTATTTT.

V is TRBV11-2 and J is TRBJ2-3; possible D gene TRBD1, 6 bases. The germline V gene encodes CDR1 SGHAT and CDR2 FQNNGV. This CDR3 comprises 16 residues. Trimming removed 0 bases at V and 8 bases at J, with 18 bases between. The CDR3 DNA is TGTGCCAGCAGCTTAGAGGTGGGGGCGGCCCTCGGTACGCAGTATTTT. Amino acids: CASSLEVGAALGTQYF.